One sample yielded the 25 T cell receptor beta chains listed below, sequenced in a study of preoperative IRX-2 immunotherapy in early breast cancer. Specified treatment: preoperative locoregional IRX-2 cytokine immunotherapy. Profiled with immunoSEQ multiplex PCR; TCRdb holds only in-frame clones, not every one. The table shows more than 20,000 clones, with about 81% occurring only once. The sample was lymph node tissue, taken after IRX-2 immunotherapy. The receptors shown here come from a human donor with breast cancer.

The chain has TRBV11-3 and TRBJ2-5; 13 nucleotides match TRBD2. Trimming removed 5 bases from V and 5 bases from J; junction bases left unmatched: 5. Germline-derived CDR1 and CDR2 are SGHNT and YENEEA. The CDR3 consists of 15 residues. The CDR3 sequence: CASSVGLAGRETQYF. The CDR3 DNA reads TGTGCCAGCAGCGTGGGACTAGCGGGGAGGGAGACCCAGTACTTC.

The chain employs TRBV6-8 and TRBJ1-6; perhaps TRBD1 as D (5 bases). Looked up from germline, CDR1 is MNHGY and CDR2 is SAAAGT. Trimming took off 0 bases at V and 7 bases at J, with 22 bases between the two ends. The length of the CDR3 is 19 residues. DNA for the CDR3: TGTGCCAGCAGTTACTCGGGACTCACGGGGAGCGGTAGGAATTCACCCCTCCACTTT. Protein product: CASSYSGLTGSGRNSPLHF.

V and J are TRBV14 and TRBJ2-3; no reliable D call. Germline-derived CDR1 and CDR2 are SGHDN and FVKESK. The CDR3 totals 12 residues. With 5 bases removed from V and 6 bases from J, the gap between germline ends came to 9 bases. The DNA for the CDR3 is TGTGCCAGCAGCTTCTTCACCGATACGCAGTATTTT. It encodes CASSFFTDTQYF.

The chain recombines TRBV11-3 with TRBJ1-6, with a tentative D call TRBD1 (5 bases). V lost 7 bases and J 8 bases, leaving 15 bases between the germline ends. This CDR3 is 14 amino acids long. From germline, CDR1 is SGHNT and CDR2 YENEEA. The CDR3: CASKQTDKYSPLHF. The CDR3 DNA sequence: TGTGCCAGCAAACAAACGGACAAATATTCACCCCTCCACTTT.

V is TRBV18 and J is TRBJ1-4; D is undetermined. V was pared by 3 bases and J by 0 bases, with 11 bases between. Germline CDR1 is KGHSH and CDR2 is LQKENI. This CDR3 has 16 residues. CDR3 nucleotide sequence: TGTGCCAGCTCACCCTTCGACACAACAACTAATGAAAAACTGTTTTTT. Translation: CASSPFDTTTNEKLFF.

This chain uses TRBV19 with TRBJ2-7, with D perhaps TRBD1 (6 bases). Trimming pared 3 bases from V and 11 bases from J, leaving 14 bases between. The CDR3 loop spans 12 amino acids. CDR1 and CDR2 from the germline V gene are LNHDA and SQIVND (reference sequence). Written as DNA, the CDR3 is TGTGCCAGTAGTATGATGGGGACACCAAAGTACTTC. As protein: CASSMMGTPKYF.

This chain joins TRBV11-3 and TRBJ2-3; possibly TRBD1 for D (6 bases). Germline loops: CDR1 SGHNT, CDR2 YENEEA. The V gene lost 5 bases and the J gene lost 4 bases, with 25 bases spanning the gap. This CDR3 has 18 amino acids. CDR3 residues: CASSKAGDPGIGADTQYF. CDR3 sequence (DNA): TGTGCCAGCAGCAAAGCAGGGGATCCGGGGATAGGGGCAGATACGCAGTATTTT.

The V and J genes are TRBV28 and TRBJ2-5; D is uncertain. Germline V gene data show CDR1 as MDHEN and CDR2 as SYDVKM. The CDR3 sequence is 12 residues long. Trimming stripped 3 bases from V and 1 base from J, with 3 bases between. The CDR3 protein is CASSFIQETQYF. CDR3 coding DNA: TGTGCCAGCAGTTTTATCCAAGAGACCCAGTACTTC.

The chain joins TRBV28 to TRBJ1-2; no clear D gene. V lost 1 base and J 4 bases, leaving 13 bases between the germline ends. Germline loops: CDR1 MDHEN, CDR2 SYDVKM. The length of the CDR3 is 15 residues. The CDR3 nucleotides are TGTGCCAGCAGTTTATCAACGTGGACCCTCTATGGCTACACCTTC. This translates into CASSLSTWTLYGYTF.

The chain uses TRBV18 and TRBJ1-2; TRBD1 is a possible D gene (5 bases). This CDR3 region has 13 residues. Trimming removed 2 bases at V and 5 bases at J, with 9 bases between. CDR1 and CDR2 from the germline V gene are KGHSH and LQKENI. This CDR3 is CASSPGAEYGYTF. The DNA of the CDR3 is TGTGCCAGCTCACCAGGGGCGGAATATGGCTACACCTTC.

The chain combines TRBV11-3 with TRBJ2-1; D gene unclear. From germline, CDR1 is SGHNT and CDR2 YENEEA. The length of the CDR3 is 16 residues. Trimming removed 2 bases at V and 0 bases at J, with 11 bases between. Here the CDR3 DNA reads TGTGCCAGCAGCTTAAACCCGGAAAGCTCCTACAATGAGCAGTTCTTC. This encodes CASSLNPESSYNEQFF.

For the CDR3, the DNA is TGCGCCAGCAGCCAAGTGTGGGGGGGAAGGGACCAGCCCCAGCATTTT. It yields the protein CASSQVWGGRDQPQHF. The chain employs TRBV1 and TRBJ1-5. TRBV1 is a pseudogene. This CDR3 region has 16 residues.

The chain is built from TRBV6-8 and TRBJ2-7; 11 bases are a match to TRBD2. Germline V lookup: CDR1 MNHGY, CDR2 SAAAGT. Trimming took 5 bases from V and 6 from J; bases not matched to a gene: 6. The CDR3 is 14 residues long. The CDR3 DNA is TGTGCCAGCAGTGGGACTAGCGGCCTAGGCGAGCAGTACTTC. It is translated as CASSGTSGLGEQYF.

V and J are TRBV29-1 and TRBJ2-3; D unresolved. The CDR3 extends over 15 amino acids. The germline gives CDR1 SQVTM, CDR2 ANQGSEA. Trimming shortened V by 4 bases and J by 6 bases, and 20 bases separated the two germline ends. The CDR3 is CSVAPLGMSLDTQYF. The CDR3 nucleotides are TGCAGCGTTGCTCCATTGGGAATGTCCCTGGATACGCAGTATTTT.

The rearrangement joins TRBV6-7 to TRBJ1-3, with no clear D. TRBV6-7 qualifies as an ORF whose function is uncertain. The germline V and J ends were trimmed by 4 bases and 0 bases, with 10 bases remaining between them. The CDR3 totals 15 residues. The CDR3 loop is CASSLSDSSGNTIYF. CDR3 bases: TGTGCCAGCAGTTTAAGCGATAGCTCTGGAAACACCATATATTTT.

This clone has only a few counts. The DNA ends 1 residue before the CDR3 does, and the rest of the CDR3 is filled in from the germline J gene. The genes are TRBV6-1 and TRBJ1-6; D is unresolved. The CDR3 sequence is 15 residues long. Trimming shortened V by 1 base and J by 2 bases, and 6 bases separated the two germline ends. CDR1 is MNHNS and CDR2 is SASEGT in the germline V gene. The CDR3 is CASSEGRAYNSPLHF. CDR3 DNA (partial): TGTGCCAGCAGTGAAGGACGAGCCTATAATTCACCCCTCCAC.

V gene TRBV6-8 combines with J gene TRBJ2-2, with D unresolved. V dropped 10 bases and J dropped 5 bases, with 20 bases sitting between them. CDR1 is MNHGY and CDR2 is SAAAGT in the germline V gene. The CDR3 runs 15 residues. CDR3 sequence reads: CAIRSSERWTGELFF. The DNA for the CDR3 is TGTGCCATCAGATCCTCCGAACGATGGACCGGGGAGCTGTTTTTT.

The V gene is TRBV18, the J gene TRBJ1-2; no clear D. V shed 6 bases and J shed 8 bases, with 22 bases lying between them. The CDR3 extends over 15 amino acids. Looked up from germline, CDR1 is KGHSH and CDR2 is LQKENI. Here the CDR3 DNA reads TGTGCCAGCTCTTCGGTAGGCCGGTCTGAACGGGGCTACACCTTC. It yields the protein CASSSVGRSERGYTF. Full variable domain (rest looked up from reference TRBV18 and TRBJ1-2): NAGVMQNPRHLVRRRGQEARLRCSPMKGHSHVYWYRQLPEEGLKFMVYLQKENIIDESGMPKERFSAEFPKEGPSILRIQQVVRGDSAAYFCASSSVGRSERGYTFGSGTRLTVV.

The chain is built from TRBV6-1 and TRBJ1-6; TRBD1 aligns across 7 bases. This CDR3 region has 16 residues. Unmatched junction bases numbered 6, after V lost 1 base and J lost 6 bases. Germline assignment: CDR1 MNHNS and CDR2 SASEGT. For the CDR3, the DNA is TGTGCCAGCAGTGAAGAGGGGACAGCCACTAATTCACCCCTCCACTTT. Its protein is CASSEEGTATNSPLHF.

V and J are TRBV19 and TRBJ1-4; 7 positions agree with TRBD1. The length of the CDR3 is 16 residues. The V gene end was trimmed by 7 bases and the J gene end by 3 bases; junction bases not matched to a gene: 11. Germline values: CDR1 LNHDA, CDR2 SQIVND (reference sequence). CDR3 DNA sequence: TGTGCCAGTACCGGACAGGATAGCACGGCTAATGAAAAACTGTTTTTT. Protein product: CASTGQDSTANEKLFF.

The CDR3 region is CASSRGQGTVETQYF. The CDR3 coding sequence is TGTGCCAGCAGTCGGGGACAGGGGACGGTAGAGACCCAGTACTTC. The rearrangement links TRBV22-1 to TRBJ2-5; TRBD1 is taken as the D call from the table, unchecked against the DNA. TRBV22-1 counts as a pseudogene. The CDR3 length is 15 residues.

This clone was recorded only once. The CDR3 end lies 1 residue beyond the end of the read and is filled in from the germline J gene. The J gene is TRBJ1-2, the V gene TRBV11-3; D call uncertain. The CDR3 length is 15 residues. The V gene lost 0 bases and the J gene lost 5 bases, with 13 bases spanning the gap. The V gene's germline CDR1 is SGHNT and CDR2 YENEEA. This CDR3 is CASSLDPPTTYGYTF. Partial CDR3 DNA: TGTGCCAGCAGCTTAGATCCCCCTACGACTTATGGCTACACC.

The rearrangement joins TRBV6-8 to TRBJ2-2; the D gene could be TRBD1 or TRBD2 (5 bases each). The CDR3 totals 17 residues. V lost 7 bases to trimming and J lost 0 bases, with 18 bases between them. The germline CDR1 and CDR2 sequences are MNHGY and SAAAGT. The CDR3 loop is CASKLKRGLANTGELFF. CDR3 in DNA: TGTGCCAGCAAATTAAAACGGGGCCTAGCGAACACCGGGGAGCTGTTTTTT.

The genes are TRBV19 and TRBJ1-3, with 8 bases lining up with TRBD1. Germline-derived CDR1 and CDR2 are LNHDA and SQIVND (reference sequence). The CDR3 contains 20 residues. V trimming: 4 bases; J trimming: 0 bases; junction bases outside the gene matches: 17. CDR3 loop: CASSRTSGTGAKSSGNTIYF. CDR3 in DNA: TGTGCCAGTAGTAGAACTTCCGGGACAGGCGCTAAGAGCTCTGGAAACACCATATATTTT.

The chain uses TRBV11-3 and TRBJ2-5; 10 nucleotides line up with TRBD1. Germline CDR1 is SGHNT and CDR2 is YENEEA. The CDR3 spans 14 residues. Trimming cost V 5 bases and J 3 bases; bases outside gene matches: 3. The CDR3 DNA reads as TGTGCCAGCAGCCAGGGACAGGGGAAAGAGACCCAGTACTTC. Its protein is CASSQGQGKETQYF. The full variable domain, with the rest looked up from reference TRBV11-3 and TRBJ2-5, is EAGVVQSPRYKIIEKKQPVAFWCNPISGHNTLYWYLQNLGQGPELLIRYENEEAVDDSQLPKDRFSAERLKGVDSTLKIQPAELGDSAVYLCASSQGQGKETQYFGPGTRLLVL.